These 30 T cell receptor beta chains originate from one sample sequenced in a study of T cells in Graves' hyperthyroidism and ophthalmopathy. Amplified regions were TCR beta CDR3 sequences from RNA transcripts. A first-round RT-PCR of the TCR CDR3 used the HTBI primer set. TCRdb passed the multiplex PCR reads through MiXCR, listing each CDR3 protein once. The sample contains some 760,000 distinct CDR3 sequences, 12% to 15% of which appear only once. Sequences were obtained from blood. Receptors were obtained from a woman aged 18-35 years with Graves' hyperthyroidism.

This clonotype was seen a few times. The chain has TRBV7-3 and TRBJ1-5; the D gene is possibly TRBD1 (5 bases). Germline lookup yields CDR1 SGHTA and CDR2 FQGTGA. V dropped 1 base and J dropped 8 bases, with 9 bases sitting between them. This CDR3 has 13 residues. The DNA of the CDR3 is TGTGCCAGCAGCTTAAGGCAGGGAGAGCCCCAGCATTTT. Its translation: CASSLRQGEPQHF.

This clonotype was picked up a small number of times. V gene TRBV5-1 combines with J gene TRBJ2-1, with D possibly matching TRBD2 (6 bases). This CDR3 spans 18 amino acids. V lost 0 bases to trimming and J lost 0 bases, with 16 bases between them. CDR1 and CDR2 (germline): SGHRS, YFSETQ. The CDR3 DNA reads TGCGCCAGCAGCTTGGAAACCAGGAGCGGGTACTCCTACAATGAGCAGTTCTTC. The encoded protein is CASSLETRSGYSYNEQFF.

This clonotype showed up many times. The J gene is TRBJ1-1, the V gene TRBV11-1; 7 positions agree with TRBD1. Germline CDR1 reads SGHAT; CDR2 reads FQDESV (reference sequence). CDR3 size: 14 residues. V was clipped by 3 bases and J by 2 bases; unmatched bases: 3. The CDR3 nucleotides are TGTGCCAGCAGCTTCGGGACAGTTAACACTGAAGCTTTCTTT. It specifies CASSFGTVNTEAFF.

This clonotype has a handful of counts. This rearrangement joins TRBV24-1 to TRBJ1-5, with TRBD1 matching over 9 bases. J was trimmed by 9 bases and V by 2 bases; bases with no gene match: 10. The germline V gene encodes CDR1 KGHDR and CDR2 SFDVKD. The CDR3 loop spans 16 amino acids. Here the CDR3 reads CATSDSSGQGGRPQHF. DNA of the CDR3: TGTGCCACCAGTGATTCGTCGGGACAGGGCGGGAGGCCCCAGCATTTT.

This clonotype was found many times. The V gene is TRBV13, the J gene TRBJ2-7; TRBD1 matches at 8 bases. This CDR3 is 14 amino acids long. Germline CDR1 and CDR2: PRHDT and FYEKMQ (reference sequence). Losses at the gene ends were 3 bases for V and 2 bases for J; bases not matched to a gene: 3. CDR3 sequence: CASSFGQGPYEQYF. CDR3 DNA: TGTGCCAGCAGCTTCGGACAGGGTCCCTACGAGCAGTACTTC.

This sequence joins TRBV2 and TRBJ2-1; D might be TRBD2 (5 bases). The CDR3 covers 13 residues. Trimming left V 3 bases short and J 5 bases short, with 8 bases between. The V gene's germline CDR1 is SNHLY and CDR2 FYNNEI. The CDR3 DNA follows: TGTGCCAGCAGTGAGTGGACTGACAATGAGCAGTTCTTC. It is translated as CASSEWTDNEQFF.

In this sample, this clonotype turned up many times. The rearrangement joins TRBV7-6 to TRBJ2-7; TRBD2 matches 7 bases. This CDR3 spans 13 amino acids. In germline, CDR1 is SGHVS, CDR2 FNYEAQ. With V trimmed by 6 bases and J by 3 bases, 5 bases remained unmatched. The CDR3 region is CASRDSGGYEQYF. In DNA, the CDR3 is TGTGCCAGCAGAGACTCGGGGGGCTACGAGCAGTACTTC.

This clonotype was detected a few times. The chain employs TRBV19 and TRBJ1-1; perhaps TRBD1 as D (5 bases). V was cut by 7 bases and J by 7 bases, with 10 bases left in between. The germline CDR1 and CDR2 sequences are LNHDA and SQIVND (reference sequence). The CDR3 length is 11 residues. The CDR3 here is CASIKGSEAFF. The CDR3 bases are TGTGCCAGTATAAAGGGGAGTGAAGCTTTCTTT.

This clonotype was detected ten times or more. This chain links TRBV2 with TRBJ2-3, with D maybe TRBD2 (6 bases). The CDR3 runs to 15 residues. CDR1 and CDR2 (germline): SNHLY, FYNNEI. V was clipped by 2 bases and J by 0 bases, with 9 bases between them. Written as DNA, the CDR3 is TGTGCCAGCAGTGAAATCGGGGGTAGCACAGATACGCAGTATTTT. This sequence encodes CASSEIGGSTDTQYF.

The rearrangement links TRBV3-1 to TRBJ1-1; no clear D gene. The germline CDR1 and CDR2 sequences are LGHDT and YNNKEL (reference sequence). The CDR3 consists of 19 residues. V was trimmed by 0 bases and J by 1 base, leaving 21 bases between them. CDR3 coding DNA: TGTGCCAGCAGCCAAGAACGGTGGCGGTGGTGGTGGGAGAACACTGAAGCTTTCTTT. Encoded protein: CASSQERWRWWWENTEAFF.

This clonotype was seen many times. The rearrangement joins TRBV30 to TRBJ2-1, with 9 positions matching TRBD2. CDR1 GTSNPN and CDR2 SVGIG come from the germline V gene (reference sequence). V trimming: 0 bases; J trimming: 9 bases; junction bases outside the gene matches: 3. This CDR3 has 13 amino acids. The chain's CDR3 is CAWSVRLAVEQFF. DNA for the CDR3: TGTGCCTGGAGTGTCCGACTAGCGGTTGAGCAGTTCTTC.

This clonotype has more than one count but fewer than ten. The chain couples TRBV5-1 to TRBJ2-5; 9 bases line up with TRBD2. The germline V gene encodes CDR1 SGHRS and CDR2 YFSETQ. V was clipped by 1 base and J by 7 bases; unmatched bases: 5. The CDR3 loop spans 14 amino acids. The CDR3 DNA sequence: TGCGCCAGCAGCTTGAAGCGGGAGGTGTCGACCCAGTACTTC. This codes for CASSLKREVSTQYF.

This clonotype was counted a few times. The chain has TRBV29-1 and TRBJ2-3, with TRBD2 as a possible D gene (6 bases). The CDR3 runs to 14 residues. V lost 3 bases and J 2 bases, leaving 12 bases between the germline ends. The germline V gene encodes CDR1 SQVTM and CDR2 ANQGSEA. This CDR3 reads CSVDGGVDTDTQYF. CDR3 in DNA: TGCAGCGTTGATGGCGGGGTGGACACAGATACGCAGTATTTT.

The rearrangement links TRBV28 to TRBJ2-7; 8 nucleotides match TRBD2. Trimming took 7 bases from V and 6 from J; bases not matched to a gene: 14. The CDR3 extends over 15 amino acids. Germline V gives CDR1 MDHEN, CDR2 SYDVKM. This CDR3 is CASTTIPFSGIEQYF. DNA for the CDR3: TGTGCCAGCACCACTATCCCCTTTAGCGGGATCGAGCAGTACTTC. The full variable domain, rest sourced from reference TRBV28 and TRBJ2-7, is DVKVTQSSRYLVKRTGEKVFLECVQDMDHENMFWYRQDPGLGLRLIYFSYDVKMKEKGDIPEGYSVSREKKERFSLILESASTNQTSMYLCASTTIPFSGIEQYFGPGTRLTVT.

This sequence joins TRBV7-9 and TRBJ2-1, with a weak D call TRBD2 (7 bases). The CDR3 has 16 amino acids. V lost 6 bases and J 4 bases, leaving 19 bases between the germline ends. Germline-derived CDR1 and CDR2 are SEHNR and FQNEAQ (reference sequence). The CDR3 coding sequence is TGTGCCAGCAGTTACAGGGCTAGCGGTACGTACAATGAGCAGTTCTTC. It is translated as CASSYRASGTYNEQFF.

The V gene is TRBV19, the J gene TRBJ1-5; D is perhaps TRBD1 (6 bases). The V and J ends lost 3 bases and 7 bases respectively, with 16 bases between them. This CDR3 has 15 amino acids. Germline V gene data show CDR1 as LNHDA and CDR2 as SQIVND (reference sequence). CDR3 amino acids: CASSIWRGGFQPQHF. CDR3 bases: TGTGCCAGTAGTATTTGGAGGGGGGGTTTCCAGCCCCAGCATTTT.

This chain joins TRBV9 and TRBJ2-7; a possible D gene is TRBD1 (5 bases). CDR1 is SGDLS and CDR2 is YYNGEE in the germline V gene. The CDR3 has 14 residues. Trimming shortened V by 0 bases and J by 0 bases, and 7 bases separated the two germline ends. The CDR3 here is CASSVGQTSYEQYF. The CDR3 coding sequence is TGTGCCAGCAGCGTAGGACAGACCTCCTACGAGCAGTACTTC. The full variable domain, completed using reference TRBV9 and TRBJ2-7, is DSGVTQTPKHLITATGQRVTLRCSPRSGDLSVYWYQQSLDQGLQFLIQYYNGEERAKGNILERFSAQQFPDLHSELNLSSLELGDSALYFCASSVGQTSYEQYFGPGTRLTVT.

The V call is TRBV20-1, the J call TRBJ1-2; tentative D call: TRBD1 (6 bases). The V gene lost 6 bases and the J gene lost 2 bases, with 22 bases spanning the gap. CDR3 length equals 16 residues. Germline-derived CDR1 and CDR2 are DFQATT and SNEGSKA (reference sequence). CDR3: CSALDSLRGGNYGYTF. The CDR3 nucleotides read TGCAGTGCCCTAGACAGTTTAAGAGGGGGAAACTATGGCTACACCTTC.

This clonotype has a handful of counts. The chain carries TRBV10-3 and TRBJ1-1, with a weak D call TRBD1 (5 bases). V lost 3 bases and J 1 base, leaving 9 bases between the germline ends. CDR1 is ENHRY and CDR2 is SYGVKD in the germline V gene. CDR3 length equals 14 residues. The CDR3 coding sequence is TGTGCCATCAGTGAACAGGAGACGAACACTGAAGCTTTCTTT. Amino acids: CAISEQETNTEAFF.

This clonotype was seen ten or more times. The V and J genes are TRBV7-3 and TRBJ2-1; TRBD2 matches 12 bases. Germline CDR1 SGHTA, CDR2 FQGTGA. V gave up 6 bases and J gave up 7 bases; unmatched junction bases: 13. The CDR3 sequence is 17 residues long. Here the CDR3 DNA reads TGTGCCAGCAGTCTTTTCGGGGGACTAGCGGGTGGTAATGAGCAGTTCTTC. Its protein is CASSLFGGLAGGNEQFF.

At least ten counts were recorded for this clonotype. This chain joins TRBV5-1 and TRBJ1-6; 7 bases match TRBD1. Germline V lookup: CDR1 SGHRS, CDR2 YFSETQ. This CDR3 spans 16 amino acids. Trimming removed 4 bases from V and 10 bases from J; junction bases left unmatched: 14. The CDR3: CASSKAGTDPGSPLHF. In DNA, the CDR3 is TGCGCCAGCAGCAAGGCGGGGACAGATCCGGGCTCACCCCTCCACTTT. Looking up the rest from reference TRBV5-1 and TRBJ1-6 gives the full variable domain: KAGVTQTPRYLIKTRGQQVTLSCSPISGHRSVSWYQQTPGQGLQFLFEYFSETQRNKGNFPGRFSGRQFSNSRSEMNVSTLELGDSALYLCASSKAGTDPGSPLHFGNGTRLTVT.

This clonotype was recorded at least ten times. CDR3 nucleotide sequence: TGTGCCAGCAGCCCGGGGGACAGGGGCGTCTATAGCAATCAGCCCCAGCATTTT. It specifies CASSPGDRGVYSNQPQHF. This sequence joins TRBV12-3 or TRBV12-4 and TRBJ1-5; 10 positions agree with TRBD1. The CDR3 spans 18 residues. V lost 6 bases to trimming and J lost 0 bases; unmatched junction nucleotides: 11.

This clonotype was observed many times. This chain connects TRBV28 to TRBJ2-7; TRBD1 is a possible D gene (5 bases). The germline gives CDR1 MDHEN, CDR2 SYDVKM. CDR3 length equals 16 residues. V was trimmed by 2 bases and J by 7 bases, leaving 21 bases between them. The CDR3 DNA sequence: TGTGCCAGCAGTTTACCCACAGGTCCCAGAGGTCTAGAGCAGTACTTC. Protein sequence: CASSLPTGPRGLEQYF.

There are many counts of this clonotype. This sequence joins TRBV6-1 and TRBJ2-6; D possibly corresponds to TRBD1 (6 bases). V gave up 7 bases and J gave up 0 bases, with 13 bases separating them. Germline V gene lookup returns CDR1 MNHNS and CDR2 SASEGT. The CDR3 sequence is 16 residues long. CDR3 coding DNA: TGTGCCAGCACCGCCGTAGGGGGCTCTGGGGCCAACGTCCTGACTTTC. This gives the protein CASTAVGGSGANVLTF.

The chain couples TRBV7-3 to TRBJ2-7, with a tentative D call TRBD1 (5 bases). CDR3 size: 16 residues. Germline CDR1 SGHTA, CDR2 FQGTGA. Trimming took 1 base from V and 2 from J, leaving 15 bases between them. The CDR3 spells CASSLNSWGRAYEQYF. CDR3 sequence (DNA): TGTGCCAGCAGCTTAAATAGCTGGGGCAGGGCCTACGAGCAGTACTTC.

This clonotype appeared a few times. The V and J genes are TRBV6-1 and TRBJ2-5; D possibly corresponds to TRBD2 (6 bases). Germline values: CDR1 MNHNS, CDR2 SASEGT. This CDR3 comprises 13 residues. Trimming pared 7 bases from V and 5 bases from J, leaving 14 bases between. The CDR3 coding sequence is TGTGCCAGCATCGGGGGAGAGAGGGAGACCCAGTACTTC. Amino acids: CASIGGERETQYF.

The CDR3 is CASSLGFQDYGYTF. DNA of the CDR3: TGTGCCAGCAGCTTAGGGTTCCAGGACTATGGCTACACCTTC. The rearrangement joins TRBV11-2 to TRBJ1-2; no reliable D call. Per the germline V gene, CDR1 is SGHAT and CDR2 is FQNNGV. This CDR3 has 14 amino acids. The germline V and J ends were trimmed by 1 base and 3 bases, with 9 bases remaining between them.

This clonotype was picked up a small number of times. The chain carries TRBV9 and TRBJ2-1, with unresolved D. Trimming left V 3 bases short and J 9 bases short, with 13 bases between. Germline values: CDR1 SGDLS, CDR2 YYNGEE. This CDR3 is built from 13 residues. CDR3 bases: TGTGCCAGCAGCGCTCTTAGTGGCGGTGAGCAGTTCTTC. Encoded protein: CASSALSGGEQFF.

The chain's CDR3 is CASSQDKWSSIQYF. CDR3 DNA sequence: TGTGCCAGCAGCCAAGATAAGTGGTCGAGCATTCAGTACTTC. The chain is built from TRBV4-2 and TRBJ2-4, with D hard to call. Between the trimmed V and J ends, which lost 0 bases and 9 bases, there was a span of 12 bases. This CDR3 is built from 14 residues. Germline CDR1 is LGHNA and CDR2 is YNFKEQ.

This clonotype was counted only a few times. The chain recombines TRBV7-2 with TRBJ1-2; 11 positions match TRBD1. Germline loops: CDR1 SGHTA, CDR2 FQGNSA. There are 16 residues in the CDR3. Losses at the gene ends were 3 bases for V and 4 bases for J; bases not matched to a gene: 7. The CDR3 DNA reads as TGTGCCAGCAGCTTCCCTGGGACAGGGGGATCCTATGGCTACACCTTC. Protein sequence: CASSFPGTGGSYGYTF.